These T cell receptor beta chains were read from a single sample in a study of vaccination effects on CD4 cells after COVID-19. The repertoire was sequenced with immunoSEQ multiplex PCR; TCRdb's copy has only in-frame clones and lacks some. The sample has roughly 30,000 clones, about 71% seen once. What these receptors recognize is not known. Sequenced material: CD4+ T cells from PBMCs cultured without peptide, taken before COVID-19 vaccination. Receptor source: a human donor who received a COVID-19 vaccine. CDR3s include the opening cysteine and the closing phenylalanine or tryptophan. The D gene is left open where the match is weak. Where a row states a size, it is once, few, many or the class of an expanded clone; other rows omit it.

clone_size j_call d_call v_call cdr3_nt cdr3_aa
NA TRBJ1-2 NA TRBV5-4 TGTGCCAGCAGCTGGCAAGGAGCTAACTATGGCTACACCTTC CASSWQGANYGYTF
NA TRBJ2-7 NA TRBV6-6 TGTGCCAGCAGGCGCGAGTCCAGGGGACGGTACGAGCAGTACTTC CASRRESRGRYEQYF
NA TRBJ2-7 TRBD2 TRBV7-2 TGTGCCAGCAGCTTAGAGGCTAGCGGGAGGGTCGAGCAGTACTTC CASSLEASGRVEQYF
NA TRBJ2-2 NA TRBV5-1 TGCGCCAGCAGCTTGAATCAGAACACCGGGGAGCTGTTTTTT CASSLNQNTGELFF
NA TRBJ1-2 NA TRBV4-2 TGTGCCAGCAGCCAAGTGGCAGTAGGCTATGGCTACACCTTC CASSQVAVGYGYTF
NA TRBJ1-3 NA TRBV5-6 TGTGCCAGCAGCAAAGACGGACTAAGCTCTGGAAACACCATATATTTT CASSKDGLSSGNTIYF
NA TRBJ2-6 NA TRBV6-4 TGTGCCAGCAGTGAGGGTTTTGGGGCCAACGTCCTGACTTTC CASSEGFGANVLTF
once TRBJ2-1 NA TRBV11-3 TGTGCCAGCAGCTTAGATCTAGGGTATATTGGAGGACCTAATAAGAATGAGCAGTTCTTC CASSLDLGYIGGPNKNEQFF
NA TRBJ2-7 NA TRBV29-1 TGCAGCGTTGAAGATCCAGGGCCCGGCTACGAGCAGTACTTC CSVEDPGPGYEQYF
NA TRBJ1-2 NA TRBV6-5 TGTGCCAGCACCCCGAGGGGAGGCCAGAACTATGGCTACACCTTC CASTPRGGQNYGYTF
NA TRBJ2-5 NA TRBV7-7 TGTGCCAGCAGCTTAGGAAGACTAGTGTTGGGAGAGACCCAGTACTTC CASSLGRLVLGETQYF
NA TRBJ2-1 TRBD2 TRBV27 TGTGCCAGCAATCCGGGACTAGCGGCTAACTCCTACAATGAGCAGTTCTTC CASNPGLAANSYNEQFF
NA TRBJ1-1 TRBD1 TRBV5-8 TGTGCCAGCAGCCTATCGACAGGGCAGAACACTGAAGCTTTCTTT CASSLSTGQNTEAFF